The clone carrying this T cell receptor beta chain was observed a handful of times. Antigen: not known. The data are from a study of T cells after yellow fever vaccination. About the research overall: Some fractions had low cell numbers, and these were prepared with SMART-Seq v4 Ultra Low Input.

The CDR3 totals 16 residues. CDR1 is SGHNT and CDR2 is YYREEE in the germline V gene (reference sequence). V lost 4 bases and J 3 bases, leaving 16 bases between the germline ends. General observations from the study: In post-booster samples, most primary-vaccination clones reappeared (roughly 96% CD4, about 90% CD8). Shared CD4/CD8 clonotypes were a small share, likely from convergent recombination. It was a weaker secondary response, yet one that peaked faster, at day 5 versus 15.

Each CDR3 protein gets one entry after TCRdb re-called the 5' RACE reads with MiXCR. The data contain some 150,000 distinct CDR3 sequences, under 8% of them seen just once; the ten biggest clones take up more than 0.55%. This sequence originates from a man aged 25-45 years who received the YFV17D yellow fever vaccine. Sequencing used CD4+ T cells sorted from PBMCs, obtained 10 days after the yellow fever booster vaccination. The chain has TRBV5-4 and TRBJ2-2; D uncertain. CDR3 protein: CASSPRGPVYTGELFF. The CDR3 bases are TGTGCCAGCAGCCCCCGTGGACCCGTATACACCGGGGAGCTGTTTTTT.